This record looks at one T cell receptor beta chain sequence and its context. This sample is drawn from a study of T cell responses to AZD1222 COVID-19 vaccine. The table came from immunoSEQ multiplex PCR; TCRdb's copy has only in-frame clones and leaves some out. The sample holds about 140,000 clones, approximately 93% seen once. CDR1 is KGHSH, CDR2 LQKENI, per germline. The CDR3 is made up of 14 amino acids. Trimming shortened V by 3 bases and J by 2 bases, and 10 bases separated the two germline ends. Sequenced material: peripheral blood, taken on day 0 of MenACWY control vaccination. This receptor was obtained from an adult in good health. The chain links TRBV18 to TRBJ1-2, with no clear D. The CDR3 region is CASSPLDTNYGYTF. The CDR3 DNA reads TGTGCCAGCTCACCCCTAGACACGAACTATGGCTACACCTTC.